This TCR beta chain was obtained from a study of blood T cells in healthy people across ages. The germline gives CDR1 DFQATT, CDR2 SNEGSKA (reference sequence). The CDR3 consists of 14 residues. Each individual donor underwent a draw of around 9.8 milliliters of peripheral blood. It was with a sample-barcoded 5' primer and a J-beta primer mix that a second PCR of about 7 to 12 cycles was run. MiXCR was run by TCRdb on the 5' RACE reads, yielding one entry per CDR3 protein. The sample shows some 1,000,000 distinct CDR3 sequences, 25% of them seen only once. This same sample was also taken into another study, of T cells of mothers and their children.

The chain links TRBV20-1 to TRBJ2-5; TRBD2 matches at 12 bases. Gene TRBJ2-7 matches the end of the DNA better, so the J call may be wrong. The clonotype comes from a girl between 2 and 10 years old in good health. The sample consisted of blood. DNA of the CDR3: TGCAGTGCTAGACTTCTAGCGGGAGGGTCCGAGCAGTACTTC. This codes for CSARLLAGGSEQYF.